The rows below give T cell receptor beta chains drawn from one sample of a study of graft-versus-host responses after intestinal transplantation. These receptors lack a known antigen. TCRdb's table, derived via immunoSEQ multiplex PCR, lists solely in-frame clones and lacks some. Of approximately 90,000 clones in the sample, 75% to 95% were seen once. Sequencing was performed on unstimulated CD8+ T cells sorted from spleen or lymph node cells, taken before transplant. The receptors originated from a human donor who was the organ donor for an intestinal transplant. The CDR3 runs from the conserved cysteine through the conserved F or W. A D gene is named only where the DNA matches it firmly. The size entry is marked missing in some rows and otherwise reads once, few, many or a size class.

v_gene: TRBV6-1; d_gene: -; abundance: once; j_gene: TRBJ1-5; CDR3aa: CASSEVYTGFGNQPQHF; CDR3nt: TGTGCCAGCAGTGAAGTCTATACAGGGTTCGGCAATCAGCCCCAGCATTTT
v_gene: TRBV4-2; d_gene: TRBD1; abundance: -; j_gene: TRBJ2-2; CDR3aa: CASSQDTGVVVTGELFF; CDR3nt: TGTGCCAGCAGCCAAGATACAGGGGTAGTCGTCACCGGGGAGCTGTTTTTT
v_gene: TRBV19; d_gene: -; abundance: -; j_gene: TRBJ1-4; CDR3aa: CASSIFSFWGSEKLFF; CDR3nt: TGTGCCAGTAGTATTTTTTCCTTTTGGGGATCGGAAAAACTGTTTTTT
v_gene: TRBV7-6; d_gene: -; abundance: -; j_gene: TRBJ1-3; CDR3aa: CASSTGSGNTIYF; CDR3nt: TGTGCCAGCAGCACAGGGTCAGGAAACACCATATATTTT
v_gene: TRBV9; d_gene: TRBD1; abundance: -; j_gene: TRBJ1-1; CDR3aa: CASSGQGANTEAFF; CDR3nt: TGTGCCAGCAGCGGACAGGGGGCCAACACTGAAGCTTTCTTT
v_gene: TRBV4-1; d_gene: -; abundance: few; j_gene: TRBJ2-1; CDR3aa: CASSQDPSLYNEQFF; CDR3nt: TGCGCCAGCAGCCAAGATCCTAGCTTGTACAATGAGCAGTTCTTC
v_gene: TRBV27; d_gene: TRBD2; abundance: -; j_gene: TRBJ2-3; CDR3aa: CASSGTSGTYGDTQYF; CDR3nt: TGTGCCAGCAGTGGGACTAGCGGGACCTACGGGGATACGCAGTATTTT
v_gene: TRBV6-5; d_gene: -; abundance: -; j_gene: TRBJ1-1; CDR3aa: CASSSFTGNTEAFF; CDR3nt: TGTGCCAGCAGTTCTTTTACAGGGAACACTGAAGCTTTCTTT
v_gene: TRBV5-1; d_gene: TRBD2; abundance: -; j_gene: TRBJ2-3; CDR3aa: CASSLLAGADTQYF; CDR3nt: TGCGCCAGCAGCTTGCTAGCGGGAGCAGATACGCAGTATTTT
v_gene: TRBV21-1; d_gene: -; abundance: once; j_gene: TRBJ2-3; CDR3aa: CASSITDTQYF; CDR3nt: TGTGCCAGCAGCATAACAGATACGCAGTATTTT
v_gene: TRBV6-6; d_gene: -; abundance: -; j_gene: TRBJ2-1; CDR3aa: CASSYSGPSYNEQFF; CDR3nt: TGTGCCAGCAGTTACTCGGGACCCTCCTACAATGAGCAGTTCTTC
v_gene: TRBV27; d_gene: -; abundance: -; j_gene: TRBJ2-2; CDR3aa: CASSSLGQKNTGELFF; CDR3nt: TGTGCCAGCAGTTCTTTAGGGCAGAAGAACACCGGGGAGCTGTTTTTT
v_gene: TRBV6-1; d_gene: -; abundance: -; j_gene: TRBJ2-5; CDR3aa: CASSEAWEETQYF; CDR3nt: TGTGCCAGCAGTGAAGCGTGGGAGGAGACCCAGTACTTC
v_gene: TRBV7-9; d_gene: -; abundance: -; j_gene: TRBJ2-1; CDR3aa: CASSPGGPKFYEQFF; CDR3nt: TGTGCCAGCAGCCCAGGCGGGCCCAAGTTCTATGAGCAGTTCTTC
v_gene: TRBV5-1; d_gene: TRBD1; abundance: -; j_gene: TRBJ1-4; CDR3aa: CASSPAEGAEKLFF; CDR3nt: TGCGCCAGCAGCCCCGCTGAGGGGGCTGAAAAACTGTTTTTT
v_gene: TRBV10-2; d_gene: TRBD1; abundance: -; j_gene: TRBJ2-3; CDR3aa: CASTRDSRIEDTQYF; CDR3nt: TGCGCCAGCACCCGGGACAGTCGTATAGAGGATACGCAGTATTTT
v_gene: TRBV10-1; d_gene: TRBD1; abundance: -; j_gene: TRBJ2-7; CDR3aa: CASSEGENQTRGNRILTYEQYF; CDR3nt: TGCGCCAGCAGTGAGGGAGAAAACCAGACCAGGGGGAACAGAATATTAACCTACGAGCAGTACTTC
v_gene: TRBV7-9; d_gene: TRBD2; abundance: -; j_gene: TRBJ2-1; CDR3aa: CASSLSLAGGREQFF; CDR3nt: TGTGCCAGCAGCTTATCGCTAGCGGGAGGGCGTGAGCAGTTCTTC
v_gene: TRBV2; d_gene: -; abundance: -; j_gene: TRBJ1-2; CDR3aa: CASSDRPVSNYGYTF; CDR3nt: TGTGCCAGCAGTGACCGTCCAGTAAGCAACTATGGCTACACCTTC
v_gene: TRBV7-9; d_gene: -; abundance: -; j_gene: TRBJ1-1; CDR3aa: CASSGRGTAEAFF; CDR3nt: TGTGCCAGCAGCGGCCGGGGTACGGCTGAAGCTTTCTTT
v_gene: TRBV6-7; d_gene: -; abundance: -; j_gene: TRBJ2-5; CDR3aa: CASSYFRGVRETQYF; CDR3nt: TGTGCCAGCAGTTACTTCAGAGGGGTCCGGGAGACCCAGTACTTC
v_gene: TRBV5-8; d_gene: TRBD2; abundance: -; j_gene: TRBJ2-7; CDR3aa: CASSLAASGRYEQYF; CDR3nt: TGTGCCAGCAGCTTGGCGGCTAGCGGGAGGTACGAGCAGTACTTC
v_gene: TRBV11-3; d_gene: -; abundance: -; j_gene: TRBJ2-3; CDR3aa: CASRPRDAAADTQYF; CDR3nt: TGTGCCAGCAGGCCAAGGGACGCGGCAGCAGATACGCAGTATTTT
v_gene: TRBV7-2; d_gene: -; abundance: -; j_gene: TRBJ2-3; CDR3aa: CASNLVGPDTQYF; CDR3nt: TGTGCCAGCAACTTAGTTGGGCCAGATACGCAGTATTTT
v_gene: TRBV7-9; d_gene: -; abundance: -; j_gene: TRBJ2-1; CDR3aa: CASSLEIGQFF; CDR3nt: TGTGCCAGCAGCTTAGAAATTGGGCAGTTCTTC
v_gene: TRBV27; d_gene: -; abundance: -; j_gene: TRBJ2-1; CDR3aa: CASSKGLNEQFF; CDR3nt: TGTGCCAGCAGTAAGGGATTGAATGAGCAGTTCTTC
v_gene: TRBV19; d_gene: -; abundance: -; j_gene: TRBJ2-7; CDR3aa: CASAAGAAYEQYF; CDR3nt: TGTGCCAGCGCTGCGGGGGCCGCCTACGAGCAGTACTTC
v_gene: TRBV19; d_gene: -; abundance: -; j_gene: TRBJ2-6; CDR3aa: CASSIAEGLSSGANVLTF; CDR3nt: TGTGCCAGTAGTATAGCTGAGGGGTTGAGCTCTGGGGCCAACGTCCTGACTTTC
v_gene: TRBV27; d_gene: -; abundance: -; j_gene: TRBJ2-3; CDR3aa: CASSQGYSTDTQYF; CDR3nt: TGTGCCAGCAGTCAAGGCTATAGCACAGATACGCAGTATTTT